The next 31 T cell receptor beta chains were all read from a single sample in a study of identical twins. Each CDR3 protein is one row after TCRdb ran MiXCR on the 5' RACE reads. The sample holds about 530,000 distinct CDR3 sequences, 13% to 15% seen once. These data also featured in a second study, about yellow fever vaccine responses in identical twins.

The specimen was CD4+ T cells sorted from blood. The origin of the receptors is a woman aged 18-29 years in good health.

This clonotype was counted only a few times. J is TRBJ2-1 and V is TRBV10-3; TRBD2 agrees at 12 bases. The V gene end was trimmed by 0 bases and the J gene end by 9 bases; junction bases not matched to a gene: 9. CDR3 length: 17 residues. From germline, CDR1 is ENHRY and CDR2 SYGVKD. The CDR3 region has the DNA TGTGCCATCAGTGAGTCAATGAGACTAGCGGGAGTCGGTGAGCAGTTCTTC. Translation: CAISESMRLAGVGEQFF.

This clonotype has more than one count but fewer than ten. This chain joins TRBV12-3 or TRBV12-4 and TRBJ2-7, with 10 bases identical to TRBD2. This CDR3 is 15 amino acids long. V gave up 5 bases and J gave up 0 bases; unmatched junction bases: 4. The CDR3 protein is CASSARTSGSYEQYF. The CDR3 DNA reads TGTGCCAGCAGTGCCAGGACTAGCGGCTCCTACGAGCAGTACTTC.

This chain links TRBV6-1 with TRBJ2-1; 13 bases align to TRBD2. This CDR3 is 16 amino acids long. Germline loops: CDR1 MNHNS, CDR2 SASEGT. V was clipped by 3 bases and J by 7 bases; unmatched bases: 6. CDR3 coding DNA: TGTGCCAGCAGTGACGGACTAGCGGGAGTGCGGAATGAGCAGTTCTTC. It specifies CASSDGLAGVRNEQFF.

This clonotype was seen many times. V gene TRBV5-1 combines with J gene TRBJ2-5; D is unresolved. The CDR3 extends over 15 amino acids. The germline CDR1 and CDR2 sequences are SGHRS and YFSETQ. V was shortened by 1 base and J by 5 bases, with 15 bases between the two germline ends. The CDR3 DNA sequence: TGCGCCAGCAGCTTGAAGGGCGAAGGGCGGGAGACCCAGTACTTC. It translates to CASSLKGEGRETQYF.

This clonotype was picked up many times. This chain joins TRBV6-1 and TRBJ2-2; D might be TRBD1 (6 bases). The CDR3 contains 14 residues. V gave up 5 bases and J gave up 4 bases, with 11 bases separating them. Germline V lookup: CDR1 MNHNS, CDR2 SASEGT. CDR3 region: CASSQGQPTGELFF. The CDR3 nucleotides are TGTGCCAGCAGTCAGGGACAACCCACCGGGGAGCTGTTTTTT.

The chain joins TRBV2 to TRBJ1-3, with 7 positions matching TRBD1. CDR1 SNHLY and CDR2 FYNNEI come from the germline V gene. The V segment lost 4 bases and the J segment 0 bases; nucleotides outside the gene matches: 6. CDR3 length: 16 amino acids. The CDR3 here is CASSALRGPSGNTIYF. DNA of the CDR3: TGTGCCAGCAGTGCTTTGAGGGGGCCCTCTGGAAACACCATATATTTT.

In its sample, this clonotype was seen a few times. J is TRBJ2-7 and V is TRBV19; a weak D match, TRBD2 (6 bases). Trimming shortened V by 7 bases and J by 2 bases, and 12 bases separated the two germline ends. In germline, CDR1 is LNHDA, CDR2 SQIVND (reference sequence). CDR3 length equals 13 residues. Here the CDR3 DNA reads TGTGCCAGTACCGGGGACTTTCCCTACGAGCAGTACTTC. Translation gives CASTGDFPYEQYF.

This sequence joins TRBV20-1 and TRBJ2-2; the D call may be TRBD1 or TRBD2 (7 bases each). CDR1 and CDR2 (germline): DFQATT, SNEGSKA (reference sequence). Trimming took 3 bases from V and 4 from J, leaving 15 bases between them. This CDR3 has 15 amino acids. CDR3 coding DNA: TGCAGTGCTAGCAAGCGGGACAGTGGCACCGGGGAGCTGTTTTTT. It is translated as CSASKRDSGTGELFF.

A few counts support this clonotype. The V gene is TRBV12-3 or TRBV12-4, the J gene TRBJ2-3, with 7 bases lining up with TRBD2. With 5 bases clipped from V and 5 bases from J, the junction kept 10 bases outside the gene matches. This CDR3 region has 15 residues. Here the CDR3 DNA reads TGTGCCAGCAGTCTTCAGCGGGGCTTGATAGATACGCAGTATTTT. It translates to CASSLQRGLIDTQYF.

This clonotype has just a few counts. The V and J genes are TRBV20-1 and TRBJ2-1; 13 bases match TRBD2. Trimming cost V 0 bases and J 1 base; bases outside gene matches: 6. Germline V gene lookup returns CDR1 DFQATT and CDR2 SNEGSKA (reference sequence). The CDR3 sequence is 18 residues long. The CDR3 DNA is TGCAGTGCTAGAGATAGACTAGCGGGAGGAGGATCCTACAATGAGCAGTTCTTC. Translating it yields CSARDRLAGGGSYNEQFF.

This rearrangement joins TRBV7-9 to TRBJ1-1; D is perhaps TRBD1 (5 bases). Germline V gives CDR1 SEHNR, CDR2 FQNEAQ (reference sequence). With 5 bases removed from V and 4 bases from J, the gap between germline ends came to 17 bases. The CDR3 is 15 amino acids. CDR3 DNA: TGTGCCAGCAGCCCTCCGGGACCGGGGTTCACTGAAGCTTTCTTT. Its translation is CASSPPGPGFTEAFF.

This clonotype was detected only a few times. The V call is TRBV5-6, the J call TRBJ2-7; D remains unclear. CDR1 and CDR2 from the germline V gene are SGHDT and YYEEEE. V lost 6 bases to trimming and J lost 3 bases, with 10 bases between them. The CDR3 runs 12 residues. The CDR3: CASTHGSYEQYF. CDR3 coding DNA: TGTGCCAGCACCCATGGAAGCTACGAGCAGTACTTC.

The V call is TRBV5-1, the J call TRBJ2-1; 10 nucleotides line up with TRBD2. The V gene end was trimmed by 4 bases and the J gene end by 4 bases; junction bases not matched to a gene: 2. The CDR3 has 14 amino acids. Germline values: CDR1 SGHRS, CDR2 YFSETQ. DNA of the CDR3: TGCGCCAGCAGCCCTAGCGGGAGATACAATGAGCAGTTCTTC. It encodes CASSPSGRYNEQFF.

The chain carries TRBV24-1 and TRBJ2-5; 7 positions agree with TRBD1. Germline CDR1 is KGHDR and CDR2 is SFDVKD. The CDR3 has 16 residues. With V trimmed by 4 bases and J by 1 base, 8 bases remained unmatched. CDR3 bases: TGTGCCACCAGTGAACATCCCAGACAGGGCCAAGAGACCCAGTACTTC. It is translated as CATSEHPRQGQETQYF.

The chain has TRBV6-1 and TRBJ1-3, with D perhaps matching TRBD1 (5 bases). Germline CDR1 is MNHNS and CDR2 is SASEGT. The CDR3 is made up of 15 amino acids. V was pared by 4 bases and J by 0 bases, with 10 bases between. DNA for the CDR3: TGTGCCAGCAGTGGACAGACAAGCTCTGGAAACACCATATATTTT. Its translation is CASSGQTSSGNTIYF.

The chain is built from TRBV19 and TRBJ2-1; possible D gene TRBD2, 5 bases. This CDR3 comprises 15 residues. V shed 7 bases and J shed 5 bases, with 18 bases lying between them. Looked up from germline, CDR1 is LNHDA and CDR2 is SQIVND (reference sequence). The CDR3 nucleotides are TGTGCCAGTAAGGAGGTTAGGTACGGCGACAATGAGCAGTTCTTC. It codes for CASKEVRYGDNEQFF.

This clonotype was seen a handful of times. V is TRBV4-2 and J is TRBJ1-4, with D possibly being TRBD1 (6 bases). CDR1 LGHNA and CDR2 YNFKEQ come from the germline V gene. CDR3 size: 15 residues. The V end was cut by 0 bases, the J end by 5 bases, with 10 bases between. CDR3 region: CASSQDGGGNEKLFF. DNA for the CDR3: TGTGCCAGCAGCCAAGATGGGGGCGGGAATGAAAAACTGTTTTTT.

The chain links TRBV20-1 to TRBJ2-3; 11 bases are a match to TRBD2. V was clipped by 0 bases and J by 0 bases; unmatched bases: 8. The CDR3 has 18 amino acids. The germline V gene encodes CDR1 DFQATT and CDR2 SNEGSKA (reference sequence). The CDR3 loop is CSARDLRTSGLSTDTQYF. CDR3 bases: TGCAGTGCTAGAGATCTTAGGACTAGCGGGTTAAGCACAGATACGCAGTATTTT.

In this sample, this clonotype turned up a few times. V usage is TRBV7-9 and J usage is TRBJ1-2, with 9 bases matching TRBD1. V trimming: 5 bases; J trimming: 7 bases; junction bases outside the gene matches: 5. Germline-derived CDR1 and CDR2 are SEHNR and FQNEAQ (reference sequence). The CDR3 runs to 13 residues. CDR3: CASSPMTGGGYTF. CDR3 in DNA: TGTGCCAGCAGCCCAATGACAGGGGGTGGCTACACCTTC.

The chain is built from TRBV20-1 and TRBJ1-6; 8 bases agree with TRBD1. This CDR3 region has 15 residues. V lost 3 bases, J lost 9 bases, and 10 bases stayed unmatched. CDR1 and CDR2 (germline): DFQATT, SNEGSKA (reference sequence). CDR3 bases: TGCAGTGCTAGTGGGTCCGGGACAGGTGCTTCACCCCTCCACTTT. Translating it yields CSASGSGTGASPLHF.

The chain uses TRBV5-1 and TRBJ2-1; no clear D gene. The CDR3 loop spans 13 amino acids. Germline CDR1 and CDR2: SGHRS and YFSETQ. V was pared by 0 bases and J by 9 bases, with 10 bases between. The CDR3 region is CASSLEANAEQFF. The CDR3 DNA sequence: TGCGCCAGCAGCTTGGAGGCAAACGCTGAGCAGTTCTTC.

In its sample, this clonotype was seen a few times. The chain joins TRBV10-3 to TRBJ2-2; TRBD1 aligns across 8 bases. Germline CDR1 reads ENHRY; CDR2 reads SYGVKD. V shed 2 bases, J shed 6 bases, and the junction held 5 bases outside the gene matches. The CDR3 spans 15 residues. CDR3 sequence reads: CAISEDNRGSGELFF. The CDR3 coding sequence is TGTGCCATCAGTGAGGATAACAGGGGGTCCGGGGAGCTGTTTTTT.

The chain employs TRBV11-2 and TRBJ1-1; D is possibly TRBD1 (6 bases). Per the germline V gene, CDR1 is SGHAT and CDR2 is FQNNGV. Trimming took off 4 bases at V and 0 bases at J, with 15 bases between the two ends. The CDR3 length is 16 residues. The CDR3 protein is CASSYLSGTLNTEAFF. The DNA of the CDR3 is TGTGCCAGCAGCTACCTTTCTGGGACACTGAACACTGAAGCTTTCTTT.

This clonotype was detected only a few times. The chain uses TRBV4-1 and TRBJ2-1; D gene uncertain. The CDR3 loop spans 16 amino acids. Per germline, CDR1 MGHRA and CDR2 YSYEKL. The V end lost 3 bases, the J end lost 2 bases, and 14 bases lay between the germline ends. The CDR3 DNA follows: TGCGCCAGCAGCCAGGGGTACGGCGGCCCCTACAATGAGCAGTTCTTC. Translating it yields CASSQGYGGPYNEQFF.

The V call is TRBV5-1, the J call TRBJ2-5; 12 positions agree with TRBD2. The trim removed 5 bases at V and 4 bases at J, leaving 9 bases unmatched. Germline CDR1 is SGHRS and CDR2 is YFSETQ. CDR3 length equals 16 residues. The CDR3, as DNA: TGCGCCAGCAGTTTAGGACTAGCGGGGCCTCCAGAGACCCAGTACTTC. This translates into CASSLGLAGPPETQYF.

There are a few counts of this clonotype. The genes are TRBV6-1 and TRBJ1-2; the D is unclear. This CDR3 region has 16 residues. Trimming shortened V by 3 bases and J by 4 bases, and 18 bases separated the two germline ends. CDR1 MNHNS and CDR2 SASEGT come from the germline V gene. CDR3 in DNA: TGTGCCAGCAGTGATCCAGGCGGAGGTGTAGGCTATGGCTACACCTTC. Residues: CASSDPGGGVGYGYTF.

The chain joins TRBV20-1 to TRBJ1-1; weak D call: TRBD1 (5 bases). Germline V gene lookup returns CDR1 DFQATT and CDR2 SNEGSKA (reference sequence). CDR3 length equals 15 residues. V was clipped by 5 bases and J by 2 bases, with 18 bases between them. The CDR3, as DNA: TGCAGTGCTGTGACAGCAGCTGGGCTTAACACTGAAGCTTTCTTT. It is translated as CSAVTAAGLNTEAFF.

This clonotype was detected a few times. The chain employs TRBV5-1 and TRBJ2-1; 8 bases fit TRBD2. After removal of 3 bases from V and 7 bases from J, the junction contained 12 bases not matched to a gene. Germline V gene sequence: CDR1 SGHRS, CDR2 YFSETQ. The CDR3 sequence is 16 residues long. The CDR3, as DNA: TGCGCCAGCAGCTCTCTCGGGGGGGCCGGGAAGAATGAGCAGTTCTTC. Protein sequence: CASSSLGGAGKNEQFF.

The chain uses TRBV15 and TRBJ2-1; D is uncertain. The CDR3 contains 11 residues. Germline V lookup: CDR1 LNHNV, CDR2 YYDKDF (reference sequence). V lost 5 bases and J lost 8, with 7 bases in between. This chain's CDR3 is CATSYRDEQFF. DNA of the CDR3: TGTGCCACCAGCTATAGGGATGAGCAGTTCTTC.

This clonotype turned up a few times. This rearrangement joins TRBV10-2 to TRBJ2-1; D remains unclear. Trimming removed 5 bases at V and 2 bases at J, with 13 bases between. The CDR3 spans 15 residues. Germline V CDR1 and CDR2: WSHSY, SAAADI. CDR3 loop: CASSRIEGTYNEQFF. In nucleotides, the CDR3 is TGCGCCAGCAGTAGAATTGAAGGGACCTACAATGAGCAGTTCTTC.

In its sample, this clonotype was seen a few times. The chain is built from TRBV6-1 and TRBJ2-2; 7 nucleotides agree with TRBD2. Germline V gene lookup returns CDR1 MNHNS and CDR2 SASEGT. V lost 0 bases to trimming and J lost 5 bases; unmatched junction nucleotides: 0. The length of the CDR3 is 14 residues. CDR3 bases: TGTGCCAGCAGTGAAGCGCGGGGGACCGGGGAGCTGTTTTTT. This sequence encodes CASSEARGTGELFF.